This T cell receptor (beta chain) originates from a study of T-cell reconstitution after alpha-beta-depleted transplantation in children. Whole-study findings and limits: A year post-transplant, T-cell counts and diversity derived mostly from newly produced T cells. Some patients showed high day-60 TCRbeta diversity, which derived from surviving recipient T cells and thymic progenitors.

Library preparation (for TCRbeta) was performed with unique molecular identifiers. Each CDR3 protein gets one entry after TCRdb re-called the PCR reads with MiXCR. The data show roughly 50,000 distinct CDR3 sequences, 44% seen once. A remark on this clonotype: Antigen unknown.

This CDR3 is 16 amino acids long. Germline V gene sequence: CDR1 SGHDT, CDR2 YYEEEE. V was clipped by 5 bases and J by 0 bases, with 12 bases between them. The sequences come from PBMCs, mostly from graft donor cells, collected 360 days after TCRalphabeta/CD19-depleted stem cell transplant. This chain uses TRBV5-6 with TRBJ1-6; D gene ambiguous. The receptor was derived from a male patient under 18 who had a stem cell transplant for acute lymphoblastic leukemia, so the T cells may come from the graft donor. In nucleotides, the CDR3 is TGTGCCAGCAGTACTCGACCGAGCTCCTATAATTCACCCCTCCACTTT. Encoded protein: CASSTRPSSYNSPLHF.